This T cell receptor beta chain was recovered during a study of T cell responses to AZD1222 COVID-19 vaccine. Study observations and caveats: Spike-specific TCR breadth rose after two AZD1222 doses, and depth rose as well. Only a handful of AZD1222 recipients tested seropositive at baseline. With dominance at 160-218 and 743-854, vaccine-associated CD4 TCRs spanned spike. Donor demographics were predominantly white British with a female majority; clonal diversity may be underestimated.

The assay was immunoSEQ multiplex PCR, and TCRdb's table has in-frame clones only and misses some. The data hold 85,000 to 110,000 clones, with 88% observed a single time. The CDR3 is 13 residues long. V shed 6 bases and J shed 7 bases, with 15 bases lying between them. Per the germline V gene, CDR1 is LNHDA and CDR2 is SQIVND (reference sequence). Note on this clone: The target antigen is unknown.

This TCR derives from an adult in good health. The material was peripheral blood, obtained on day 0 of AZD1222 vaccination. V and J are TRBV19 and TRBJ1-2; D is ambiguous. CDR3 nucleotides: TGTGCCAGTAGATGGGTTATCTTCGGTGGCTACACCTTC. Translation gives CASRWVIFGGYTF.